This T cell receptor beta chain originates from a study of blood T cell repertoires in COVID-19 (dated by TCRdb to the early 2020s). As for the study more broadly: The collaborator samples originated in the United States, Italy and Spain and spanned the acute and convalescent phases of COVID-19. Subjects who had been exposed to COVID-19, were actively infected with it, or had recovered from it provided the deeply sampled blood TCRbeta repertoires that made up the dataset. Where available, HLA class I and class II types were obtained from metadata supplied by the sample provider rather than from assay-based typing. Sample metadata almost always included a de-identified subject ID, COVID-19 status, age in years and sex. The prospective study material was composed of cDNA or gDNA derived from T cells, B-cell-depleted T cells, or PBMCs. The repertoires were released in a freely available public database intended as a resource for research on the immune response to SARS-CoV-2. Samples came from the ongoing ImmuneRACE study (first 160 participants) plus 1,254 subjects from 6 global collaborators. The study at large found these results: The amount of clinical and demographic metadata varied by source and participant and was provided uncurated.

Inclusive of the bounding cysteine and phenylalanine, the CDR3 is 14 residues long. The only DNA kept is the CDR3, 42 bases in frame from the first base. Ends trimmed: V by 8 bases, J by 6 bases; bases unmatched to a gene: 9. From a lookup of the germline V gene, CDR1 and CDR2 are ENHRY and SYGVKD. Note on this clone: Its antigen remains undetermined. Per-base quality was not reported, and no clone a single base away is much larger than it.

Each collaborating institution followed its own protocols to collect whole blood in K2EDTA tubes. For TCRbeta analysis, collaborator samples were shipped as frozen whole blood, as isolated PBMCs, or as DNA extracted from either sample type. TCRbeta CDR3 regions were amplified from genomic DNA by means of the immunoSEQ Assay, a bias-controlled multiplex PCR. In the original analysis: The number of nucleated cells in each sample was estimated from the amplification of reference gene primers within the assay. To quantify the absolute abundance of each unique TCRbeta CDR3 rearrangement, sequence reads were collapsed and filtered. For each sample, productive Simpson clonality was calculated by taking the square root of Simpson's diversity index across productive rearrangements. Drawn from immuneACCESS, this table holds only the in-frame rearrangements with V and J called that TCRdb kept. Clones are partly lost; checked studies trace under half to an unresolved V gene and leave the rest unexplained. V and J calls and clone size are as listed in that table; D and trimming were resolved from the DNA. The sample records some 200,000 clones, approximately 86% of which are singletons. 2.5% to 3.5% of the sample is held by the ten biggest clonotypes.

The chain links TRBV10-3 with TRBJ2-3; 9 central bases correspond to TRBD2. Sequencing was done on a sample of peripheral blood. This sequence was found in a man aged 40-49 years with active or convalescent COVID-19. The CDR3 region reads CAIGAGGPSDTQYF. Read as DNA, the sequence is TGTGCCATCGGGGCGGGGGGGCCGTCTGATACGCAGTATTTT.